These 28 T cell receptor beta chains share one sample of origin, sequenced in a study of neurological immune-mediated disorders. One entry per CDR3 protein results from TCRdb running MiXCR on the 5' RACE reads. The sample has 65,000 to 85,000 distinct CDR3 sequences; 3% to 4% are singletons. The sample was PBMCs. Receptors were obtained from a woman aged 45-59 years with multiple sclerosis.

This clonotype was detected ten times or more. For the CDR3, the DNA is TGCGCCAGCGGGACTAGCGGGAGGGGCGATGAGCAGTTCTTC. This gives the protein CASGTSGRGDEQFF. The V and J genes are TRBV10-2 and TRBJ2-1; the match to TRBD2 covers 16 bases. The ends lost 8 bases at V and 8 bases at J; junction bases unmatched: 3. The CDR3 has 14 residues. Germline V lookup: CDR1 WSHSY, CDR2 SAAADI.

This clonotype was seen ten or more times. CDR3 residues: CSATYMTGNSPLHF. CDR3 DNA: TGCAGTGCTACCTACATGACAGGGAACTCACCCCTCCACTTT. The V gene is TRBV20-1, the J gene TRBJ1-6; TRBD1 aligns across 7 bases. V lost 4 bases to trimming and J lost 10 bases; unmatched junction nucleotides: 10. The CDR3 runs 14 residues. CDR1 DFQATT and CDR2 SNEGSKA come from the germline V gene (reference sequence).

This clonotype was seen at least ten times. The chain has TRBV7-2 and TRBJ2-1; D is unresolved. V was pared by 2 bases and J by 4 bases, with 12 bases between. Germline CDR1 is SGHTA and CDR2 is FQGNSA. The CDR3 sequence is 15 residues long. The CDR3 spells CASSLWLVGYNEQFF. CDR3 DNA sequence: TGTGCCAGCAGCTTATGGTTAGTGGGGTACAATGAGCAGTTCTTC.

This clonotype showed up many times. J is TRBJ2-1 and V is TRBV20-1; TRBD2 matches 10 bases. CDR1 is DFQATT and CDR2 is SNEGSKA in the germline V gene (reference sequence). With 3 bases clipped from V and 7 bases from J, the junction kept 6 bases outside the gene matches. CDR3 length: 14 residues. CDR3: CSARRGLAPNEQFF. CDR3 sequence (DNA): TGCAGTGCTAGGCGGGGACTAGCGCCGAATGAGCAGTTCTTC.

This clonotype came up many times. CDR3 in amino acids: CASSQDFADNSPLHF. CDR3 nucleotide sequence: TGCGCCAGCAGCCAAGATTTTGCGGATAATTCACCCCTCCACTTT. The rearrangement links TRBV4-3 to TRBJ1-6, with D unclear. CDR3 size: 15 residues. The germline V and J ends were trimmed by 0 bases and 5 bases, with 8 bases remaining between them. Germline CDR1 reads LGHNA; CDR2 reads YSLEER.

The sample holds many counts of this clonotype. The CDR3: CASSSLAGVNTGELFF. DNA of the CDR3: TGCGCCAGCAGCTCTCTAGCGGGGGTGAACACCGGGGAGCTGTTTTTT. The chain is built from TRBV5-1 and TRBJ2-2; 10 bases are a match to TRBD2. With V trimmed by 3 bases and J by 1 base, 3 bases remained unmatched. The CDR3 totals 16 residues. CDR1 is SGHRS, CDR2 YFSETQ, per germline.

Ten or more counts support this clonotype. The CDR3 DNA reads as TGTGCCAGCAGTTGGCGGGGGGCAAGCTCCTATAATTCACCCCTCCACTTT. Its protein product is CASSWRGASSYNSPLHF. The chain uses TRBV6-6 and TRBJ1-6, with D perhaps matching TRBD1 (6 bases). V was pared by 4 bases and J by 0 bases, with 13 bases between. Germline V gene data show CDR1 as MNHNY and CDR2 as SVGAGI (reference sequence). The CDR3 length is 17 residues.

Worth noting for this clonotype: Because it lacks the conserved phenylalanine or tryptophan at the end, this CDR3 is likely a read error. No DNA is shown, since the ends of the CDR3 on it are uncertain; the CDR3 is the one TCRdb lists. The genes are TRBV7-5 and TRBJ1-1; TRBD1, as called in the table, went unchecked against the DNA. TRBV7-5 represents a pseudogene. The CDR3 is 13 amino acids in total, end residues counted. The CDR3 region is CISVPEAPLRDSG.

There are many counts of this clonotype. The chain is built from TRBV11-3 and TRBJ2-5, with D possibly being TRBD1 (5 bases). CDR1 SGHNT and CDR2 YENEEA come from the germline V gene. CDR3 length equals 14 residues. V lost 2 bases to trimming and J lost 2 bases, with 9 bases between them. The CDR3 spells CASSLSGIQETQYF. In DNA form, the CDR3 reads TGTGCCAGCAGCTTATCAGGGATTCAAGAGACCCAGTACTTC.

This clonotype was seen at least ten times. This rearrangement joins TRBV28 to TRBJ1-5, with D unclear. The CDR3 is 14 residues long. Trimming pared 7 bases from V and 1 base from J, leaving 11 bases between. Looked up from germline, CDR1 is MDHEN and CDR2 is SYDVKM. This CDR3 reads CASKWGLSNQPQHF. The CDR3 DNA reads TGTGCCAGCAAGTGGGGTTTAAGCAATCAGCCCCAGCATTTT. Full variable domain (missing parts from reference TRBV28 and TRBJ1-5): DVKVTQSSRYLVKRTGEKVFLECVQDMDHENMFWYRQDPGLGLRLIYFSYDVKMKEKGDIPEGYSVSREKKERFSLILESASTNQTSMYLCASKWGLSNQPQHFGDGTRLSIL.

There are many counts of this clonotype. This rearrangement joins TRBV29-1 to TRBJ1-1; TRBD1 might be the D (5 bases). Germline loops: CDR1 SQVTM, CDR2 ANQGSEA. The CDR3 has 12 amino acids. Trimming took 4 bases from V and 4 from J, leaving 10 bases between them. The CDR3 DNA sequence: TGCAGCGTTGGGGGCTCATCCACTGAAGCTTTCTTT. This gives the protein CSVGGSSTEAFF.

Note on this clonotype: The junction departs from germline at one end; a sequencing error may be responsible. The chain combines TRBV28 with TRBJ2-7; D unclear. Germline assignment: CDR1 MDHEN and CDR2 SYDVKM. CDR3 length: 11 residues. CDR3 coding DNA: TGTGACAGCTCTTTCAACTACGAGCAGTACTTC. Translating it yields CDSSFNYEQYF.

This clonotype was recorded many times. The chain is built from TRBV7-2 and TRBJ2-5; the D gene is possibly TRBD2 (6 bases). Germline assignment: CDR1 SGHTA and CDR2 FQGNSA. The CDR3 length is 14 residues. The V gene lost 0 bases and the J gene lost 3 bases, with 8 bases spanning the gap. In nucleotides, the CDR3 is TGTGCCAGCAGCTTAGCGGGCGGGGAAGAGACCCAGTACTTC. Translated: CASSLAGGEETQYF.

This clonotype has a count of ten or more. The V and J genes are TRBV20-1 and TRBJ2-1; perhaps TRBD2 as D (5 bases). The V end lost 6 bases, the J end lost 0 bases, and 18 bases lay between the germline ends. Germline V gives CDR1 DFQATT, CDR2 SNEGSKA (reference sequence). The CDR3 has 16 residues. The CDR3 region is CSAREGRQTSYNEQFF. The CDR3 bases are TGCAGTGCCCGAGAGGGAAGACAAACCTCCTACAATGAGCAGTTCTTC.

In this sample, this clonotype turned up many times. This chain connects TRBV10-3 to TRBJ2-3; TRBD2 is a possible D gene (5 bases). This CDR3 comprises 15 residues. V was shortened by 2 bases and J by 4 bases, with 13 bases between the two germline ends. The germline gives CDR1 ENHRY, CDR2 SYGVKD. DNA of the CDR3: TGTGCCATCAGTGAGCAGGTGGGGAGTCCAGATACGCAGTATTTT. This encodes CAISEQVGSPDTQYF.

In its sample, this clonotype was seen many times. The V call is TRBV20-1, the J call TRBJ2-4, with 7 bases fitting TRBD1. The CDR3 runs 14 residues. V dropped 5 bases and J dropped 1; count of bases not matched to a gene: 5. Germline V gene sequence: CDR1 DFQATT, CDR2 SNEGSKA (reference sequence). CDR3 in amino acids: CSAYRGTAKNIQYF. The CDR3 region has the DNA TGCAGTGCTTACAGGGGTACGGCCAAAAACATTCAGTACTTC.

This clonotype was seen at least ten times. The rearrangement links TRBV20-1 to TRBJ2-5; D not resolved. CDR3 length: 12 amino acids. V was clipped by 5 bases and J by 5 bases, with 12 bases between them. Germline V gene data show CDR1 as DFQATT and CDR2 as SNEGSKA (reference sequence). CDR3 sequence reads: CSAPQTEETQYF. CDR3 nucleotide sequence: TGCAGTGCTCCCCAGACTGAGGAGACCCAGTACTTC.

This clonotype was observed at least ten times. The CDR3, as DNA: TGTGCCAGCAGTTTGGTGGGGGGGCCAGGGACAGATACGCAGTATTTT. It yields the protein CASSLVGGPGTDTQYF. The chain joins TRBV4-2 to TRBJ2-3; D might be TRBD2 (7 bases). The V end lost 6 bases, the J end lost 3 bases, and 19 bases lay between the germline ends. The germline CDR1 and CDR2 sequences are LGHNA and YNFKEQ. The CDR3 sequence is 16 residues long.

This clonotype has a count of ten or more. The chain joins TRBV12-3 or TRBV12-4 to TRBJ2-3; 9 positions agree with TRBD2. The trim removed 3 bases at V and 6 bases at J, leaving 7 bases unmatched. This CDR3 comprises 15 residues. CDR3 nucleotides: TGTGCCAGCAGTTTGGGGCTAGCGGGGTCGGATACGCAGTATTTT. It encodes CASSLGLAGSDTQYF.

The table lists this clonotype with many counts. The chain employs TRBV7-2 and TRBJ2-5, with D tentatively TRBD2 (6 bases). The length of the CDR3 is 18 residues. Germline values: CDR1 SGHTA, CDR2 FQGNSA. V lost 1 base to trimming and J lost 3 bases, with 21 bases between them. CDR3 DNA sequence: TGTGCCAGCAGCTTAGGGCCACGACGGGACTCTCGAAAAGAGACCCAGTACTTC. Its translation is CASSLGPRRDSRKETQYF.

There are many counts of this clonotype. The chain couples TRBV7-2 to TRBJ1-5; D not resolved. V was pared by 1 base and J by 9 bases, with 10 bases between. Germline values: CDR1 SGHTA, CDR2 FQGNSA. The CDR3 sequence is 13 residues long. CDR3 DNA sequence: TGTGCCAGCAGCTTAGGCCGGACGATGCCCCAGCATTTT. Translating it yields CASSLGRTMPQHF.

The sample holds many counts of this clonotype. V gene TRBV20-1 combines with J gene TRBJ2-7; perhaps TRBD2 as D (5 bases). V gave up 4 bases and J gave up 2 bases, with 12 bases separating them. In germline, CDR1 is DFQATT, CDR2 SNEGSKA (reference sequence). The CDR3 totals 13 residues. CDR3 sequence reads: CSATIGGAYEQYF. The CDR3 region has the DNA TGCAGTGCTACCATTGGAGGTGCCTACGAGCAGTACTTC.

This clonotype was recorded many times. The chain is built from TRBV5-5 and TRBJ2-1; D ambiguous. CDR3 size: 12 residues. The V and J ends lost 0 bases and 8 bases respectively, with 6 bases between them. The germline V gene encodes CDR1 SGHKS and CDR2 YYEKEE (reference sequence). The CDR3 spells CASSLEGYEQFF. The CDR3 DNA sequence: TGTGCCAGCAGCTTGGAAGGGTATGAGCAGTTCTTC.

This clonotype showed up many times. The chain has TRBV7-2 and TRBJ2-5; 7 nucleotides line up with TRBD1. Germline V lookup: CDR1 SGHTA, CDR2 FQGNSA. The trim removed 5 bases at V and 5 bases at J, leaving 8 bases unmatched. This CDR3 is built from 14 residues. The CDR3 sequence is CASSPGTVPETQYF. CDR3 in DNA: TGTGCCAGCAGCCCAGGGACAGTTCCGGAGACCCAGTACTTC.

This clonotype was picked up many times. The chain uses TRBV5-6 and TRBJ2-3; 11 bases match TRBD2. The J segment lost 0 bases and the V segment lost 4 bases, leaving 1 base of the junction unmatched. The CDR3 has 15 residues. Germline V gene lookup returns CDR1 SGHDT and CDR2 YYEEEE. The CDR3 coding sequence is TGTGCCAGCAGCAGACTAGCGGGGAGCACAGATACGCAGTATTTT. Amino acids: CASSRLAGSTDTQYF.

This clonotype was observed a few times. The chain joins TRBV10-3 to TRBJ2-3, with TRBD2 matching 7 bases. V shed 0 bases, J shed 1 base, and the junction held 7 bases outside the gene matches. This CDR3 has 17 amino acids. In germline, CDR1 is ENHRY, CDR2 SYGVKD. CDR3 protein: CAISESGGGVGTDTQYF. The CDR3 coding sequence is TGTGCCATCAGTGAGTCCGGTGGGGGGGTCGGCACAGATACGCAGTATTTT.

This clonotype was observed many times. This chain uses TRBV2 with TRBJ1-4, with D uncertain. CDR1 is SNHLY, CDR2 FYNNEI, per germline. Trimming removed 8 bases at V and 5 bases at J, with 9 bases between. The CDR3 is 12 residues long. CDR3 nucleotide sequence: TGTGCCAGCCGACGTGAGAATGAAAAACTGTTTTTT. Residues: CASRRENEKLFF.

This clonotype was observed many times. The chain employs TRBV7-2 and TRBJ2-5; no firm D call. Trimming shortened V by 0 bases and J by 5 bases, and 13 bases separated the two germline ends. Germline V gene lookup returns CDR1 SGHTA and CDR2 FQGNSA. The CDR3 consists of 15 residues. In DNA, the CDR3 is TGTGCCAGCAGCTTAGCGGGGATAGGAGCGGAGACCCAGTACTTC. It specifies CASSLAGIGAETQYF.